This TCR beta chain was recovered during a study of PD-L1 blockade in urothelial cancer. Study results and limitations: Tumor-linked clones in blood grew more by 3 weeks in durable-benefit patients.

CDR3 length equals 11 residues. V was cut by 7 bases and J by 6 bases, with 10 bases left in between. Germline V gene lookup returns CDR1 MNHEY and CDR2 SVGAGI. Repertoires were generated with immunoSEQ multiplex PCR, while TCRdb's copy carries only in-frame clones and drops some. The table shows approximately 52,000 clones, with approximately 77% occurring only once. Regarding this clone: The antigen is unknown.

Time point indicated: pretreatment peripheral blood. V and J are TRBV6-5 and TRBJ2-7; the D is unclear. Material: PBMCs, obtained around atezolizumab (anti-PD-L1) treatment. The source is a man aged 70-80 years with urothelial cancer. The CDR3 bases are TGTGCCAGCATCGAGTCGGGCGAGCAGTACTTC. Protein product: CASIESGEQYF.